Here is one T cell receptor beta chain with its context. The sample belongs to a study of blood T cell repertoires in COVID-19. Whole-study context: Some COVID-19 samples were acute and others convalescent; all came from the United States, Italy and Spain. Sample material is recorded as cDNA or gDNA derived from T cells, B-cell-depleted T cells, or PBMCs.

In the source study's methods: The assay estimated nucleated cells by amplifying reference gene primers. This table comes from immunoSEQ multiplex PCR, and its TCRdb copy is limited to in-frame clones, with some not included. The V and J calls and the clone size are those of that table, but D and trimming were determined from the DNA. This table holds 86,000 or so clones, around 92% found once. The receptor was isolated from a woman aged 50 to 60 in a cohort sampled during active COVID-19. The sequencing input was peripheral blood.

CDR3 sequence (DNA): TGCGCCAGCAGCTTGGCGGGACAGGGGGCTTCGGATACGCAGTATTTT. Translated, it gives CASSLAGQGASDTQYF. The V gene is TRBV5-1, the J gene TRBJ2-3; 12 bases map to TRBD1. This CDR3 comprises 16 residues. J lost 6 bases, V lost 0 bases, and 5 bases had no gene match. CDR1 is SGHRS, CDR2 YFSETQ, per germline.